This TCR beta chain was profiled in a study of naive and memory T cell subsets. CDR1 SGHDN and CDR2 FVKESK come from the germline V gene. Trimming removed 0 bases from V and 6 bases from J, with 17 bases in between. This CDR3 contains 17 residues. The sample holds many counts of this clonotype. Reverse transcription of blood and skin TCR RNA was primed at alpha and beta constant regions. MiXCR was run by TCRdb on the 5' RACE reads, yielding one entry per CDR3 protein. The sample holds under 25,000 distinct CDR3 sequences, 4% to 4.5% seen once. RNA was extracted from under 3 ml of whole blood of healthy adults.

The TCR was taken from a male donor in good health. The rearrangement uses TRBV14 and TRBJ2-2, with D tentatively TRBD1 (6 bases). This CDR3 is CASSQDRAGVWAGELFF. The CDR3 DNA is TGTGCCAGCAGCCAAGATCGGGCAGGGGTATGGGCCGGGGAGCTGTTTTTT.